The source of this T cell receptor (beta chain) is a study of T cell responses to AZD1222 COVID-19 vaccine (dated by TCRdb to about 2021). Background for the entire study: Because spike-specific TCR depth and breadth did not differ between the two schedules, AZD1222 recipients who got a second dose at roughly 4 weeks were pooled with those who got a second dose at roughly 12 weeks. TCR sequencing was performed for about 240 trial participants, of whom about 200 were given two doses of AZD1222 and some 26 were given two doses of MenACWY control vaccine. Enrollment into the trials was organized by age into subgroups of 18-55, 56-69 and 70-plus years, and those subgroups contained approximately 150, 30 and 60 TCR-sequenced participants, respectively.

The meaning of the sample's time point label: baseline before first vaccination. The vaccinee samples were drawn from two UK trials, COV001 and COV002, one of which was a single-blind randomized controlled phase 2/3 trial testing AZD1222 (ChAdOx1 nCoV-19) in healthy adults. For TCRbeta chain sequencing, PBMC samples were collected from trial participants at day 0 and at day 28 after the second dose. The germline V and J ends show losses of 1 base and 8 bases respectively, and no gene match explains 10 bases of the junction. From a lookup of the germline V gene, CDR1 and CDR2 are MNHNS and SASEGT. From cysteine to phenylalanine, the CDR3 is 16 amino acids long. The kept DNA is CDR3 alone, 48 bases in frame from the first base. In regard to this clone: There is no known antigen for this receptor. Base-call qualities are not available, and no considerably larger clone is one nucleotide away.

The CDR3 regions of human TCRbeta chains were analyzed by immunosequencing. Concerning the study's data processing: Repertoire TCRs were matched against a reference library of SARS-CoV-2-specific TCRs generated with the MIRA antigen-specificity platform. Breadth meant the fraction of unique TCRs that were SARS-CoV-2-associated, whereas depth meant the fraction of total T cells that were SARS-CoV-2-associated. Using the MIRA data, each spike-specific TCR was mapped to the spike region that the TCR reacts to and placed in a CD4 or CD8 class. Log10-transformed breadth and depth values were compared by one-way ANOVA with Sidak's multiple comparisons tests. TCRdb retrieved this table from immuneACCESS and kept in-frame rearrangements only. Not all clones are present; in checked studies, unresolved V genes account for under half, and no reason is known for the remainder. V, J and clone size were drawn from that table, and D and trimming were deduced from the DNA. In this sample the table shows 90,000 to 95,000 clones, roughly nine tenths of which occur a single time. In total, the top ten clones hold 7.5% of the sample.

Study-wide findings and limitations: Most participants were white British and females outnumbered males, and the authors suggested that clonal diversity may have been underestimated. Reportedly, close to half of the unique spike-specific TCRs recognized epitopes lying outside the regions that are mutated in the B.1.351 and B.1.1.7 variants. Conclusions about previously exposed vaccinees are limited, since just five or six AZD1222 recipients were seropositive for SARS-CoV-2 at baseline. No day 14 peak-response samples were available, so repertoires were characterized only after the peak T cell response. Spike-specific TCR breadth and depth rose significantly after two AZD1222 doses compared with day 0 and with MenACWY recipients. CD4 TCRs associated with the vaccine covered the entire spike protein, and the dominant responses were in regions 160-218 and 743-854. The 56-69-year group was small, and its depth increase did not reach significance, likely because of low power.

The sequence came from an adult in good health. The rearrangement joined TRBV6-1 to TRBJ1-2; 10 junctional bases match TRBD1. The sample here was peripheral blood, taken on day 0 of AZD1222 vaccination. Read as DNA, the sequence is TGTGCCAGCAGTGAAGGGGTTGGACAGGGGGGAACCGGCTACACCTTC. This encodes CASSEGVGQGGTGYTF.